This T cell receptor beta chain was found in a study of Ad26.COV2.S vaccination and SARS-CoV-2 variants listed by TCRdb under 2021. With regard to the full study: Vaccine-arm donors came from COV1001, a multicentre, randomized, double-blind, placebo-controlled phase I-IIa trial of Ad26.COV2.S in healthy adults. Dosing of Ad26.COV2.S was intramuscular, at either 5x10^10 or 1x10^11 viral particles, delivered as one shot or as two shots spaced 56 days apart. The specificity and breadth of SARS-CoV-2-reactive T cell receptors after Ad26.COV2.S vaccination were assessed by TCRbeta repertoire sequencing. A total of about 30 samples were included in the TCR-sequenced set, comprising around 19 Ad26.COV2.S vaccine recipients, 5 placebo recipients and 8 SARS-CoV-2 convalescent individuals. Trial participants were randomized into five groups of five, in which low-dose or high-dose Ad26.COV2.S was given once or twice, or placebo was given on both occasions. Investigators remained blinded to trial group allocation during experiments and outcome assessment. General conclusions and limits of the study: After vaccination, substantial breadth of spike-specific CD8+ and CD4+ T cell responses was reported. Comparing responses between vaccine doses or regimens was not something the study was powered to do. The authors noted that total T cell responses may have been underestimated by the TCR breadth and depth analyses. Higher spike-specific TCR breadth was observed in Ad26.COV2.S recipients than in placebo recipients (P = 0.0014). Vaccine and placebo recipients had comparable non-spike TCR breadth, which fits with the vaccine containing only spike.

Concerning this clone itself: What antigen it recognizes has not been identified. No much larger clonotype is one base removed from it; base qualities were not supplied.

The meaning of the sample's treatment or condition label: approximately 18 received Ad26.COV2.S at low or high dose, single or two shots; 5 received placebo; per-sample allocation not given. For vaccine and placebo recipients, repertoires were sequenced using samples collected on day 63 after the first injection. In Cohort 1b, 25 to 30 adults aged 18-55 years were enrolled at a single site in Boston, USA, between 29 July and 7 August 2020. Ad26.COV2.S consisted of a replication-incompetent adenovirus type 26 vector by which a prefusion-stabilized SARS-CoV-2 spike protein from the original Wuhan strain was expressed. TCRbeta CDR3 regions were sequenced with the immunoSEQ Assay. After extraction, genomic DNA underwent amplification by bias-controlled multiplex PCR, followed by high-throughput sequencing. In the source study's methods: Collapsing and filtering of sequences were performed to quantify the absolute abundance of each unique TCRbeta CDR3 region. Usable DNA was measured by amplifying reference genes present in all nucleated cells, and TCRbeta template counts were normalized to that usable DNA to estimate T cell fraction. Repertoire TCRs were annotated as SARS-CoV-2-specific when V gene, CDR3 amino acid sequence and J gene were exactly matched to a known reactive TCR set. The reference SARS-CoV-2 TCR set was obtained from MIRA and was filtered for enrichment in COVID-19-positive ImmuneCODE repertoires, whereby public or cross-reactive TCRs were removed. Using the MIRA antigens, annotated TCRs were further analysed by specific ORF or by position within an ORF. Depth was the summed frequency of annotated unique rearrangements, while breadth was defined as annotated unique rearrangements over total unique productive rearrangements. Two-sided Wilcoxon rank-sum tests were used to compare TCR breadth between groups. TCRdb's version of the immuneACCESS table is confined to in-frame rearrangements and falls short of the full clone set. An unresolved V gene accounts for under half of the shortfall where checked; the remainder is of unknown origin. The DNA was the basis for D and trimming; V, J and clone size are from that table. The sample data list roughly 420,000 clones, and about 88% of these were observed just once. The ten biggest clones cover 2.5% of the sample.

Between the V and J ends, shortened by 3 bases and 0 bases respectively, the junction contains 12 bases. Looking up the germline V gene yields CDR1 SGHDN and CDR2 FVKESK. Counted from cysteine to phenylalanine, this CDR3 has 16 amino acids. The kept DNA is CDR3 alone, 48 bases in frame from the first base. The V gene is TRBV14 and the J gene is TRBJ1-3, with no D gene named confidently. This TCR was recovered from a person aged 18-60 years who received the Ad26.COV2.S COVID-19 vaccine or a placebo. The sequences come from peripheral blood, collected in a trial of Ad26.COV2.S vaccine versus placebo. CDR3 protein: CASSQSPGLSGNTIYF. The DNA sequence follows: TGTGCCAGCAGCCAGAGTCCGGGTCTCTCTGGAAACACCATATATTTT.